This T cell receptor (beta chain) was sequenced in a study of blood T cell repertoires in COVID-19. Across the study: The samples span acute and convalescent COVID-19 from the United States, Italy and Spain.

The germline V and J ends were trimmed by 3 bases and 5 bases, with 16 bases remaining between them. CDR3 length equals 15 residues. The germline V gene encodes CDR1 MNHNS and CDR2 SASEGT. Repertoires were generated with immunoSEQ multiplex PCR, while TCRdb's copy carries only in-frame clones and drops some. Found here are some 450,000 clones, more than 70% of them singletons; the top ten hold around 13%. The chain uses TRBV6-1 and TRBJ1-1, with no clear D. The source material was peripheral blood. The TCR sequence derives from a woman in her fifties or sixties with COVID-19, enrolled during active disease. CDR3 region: CASSDSTGGRTEAFF. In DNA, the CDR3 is TGTGCCAGCAGTGATAGCACGGGAGGACGGACTGAAGCTTTCTTT.